The 32 T cell receptor beta chains below come from one sample, sequenced in a study of T cells in Graves' hyperthyroidism and ophthalmopathy. Authors of the study amplified TCR beta CDR3 regions from RNA transcripts. An initial round of RT-PCR targeting the TCR CDR3 relied on the HTBI primer set. TCRdb used MiXCR to reprocess the multiplex PCR reads, holding one entry per CDR3 protein. The sample holds some 650,000 distinct CDR3 sequences, 15% to 20% seen once. Sequenced: blood. The receptors derive from a woman aged 40 to 50 with Graves' ophthalmopathy.

Worth noting for this clonotype: This clone may be a read error of a much larger clone one base away. J is TRBJ1-5 and V is TRBV12-3 or TRBV12-4, with D uncertain. Trimming took off 0 bases at V and 5 bases at J, with 8 bases between the two ends. This CDR3 is 14 amino acids long. Here the CDR3 reads CASSLATHDQPQHF. The DNA of the CDR3 is TGTGCCAGCAGTTTAGCGACCCACGATCAGCCCCAGCATTTT.

This chain connects TRBV2 to TRBJ2-1; 8 nucleotides match TRBD2. The J segment lost 10 bases and the V segment lost 6 bases, leaving 11 bases of the junction unmatched. The germline gives CDR1 SNHLY, CDR2 FYNNEI. CDR3 length: 14 amino acids. DNA of the CDR3: TGTGCCAGCAGGCCGGGACCCGGGGGGGGGGAGCAGTTCTTC. Its protein product is CASRPGPGGGEQFF.

This clonotype was detected a few times. The genes are TRBV28 and TRBJ1-5; weak D call: TRBD1 (6 bases). The germline V and J ends were trimmed by 4 bases and 13 bases, with 20 bases remaining between them. There are 14 residues in the CDR3. Per germline, CDR1 MDHEN and CDR2 SYDVKM. CDR3 in DNA: TGTGCCAGCAGTTCGTGGGGGGCGAGGGGATTTCAGCATTTT. Translating gives CASSSWGARGFQHF.

At least ten counts were recorded for this clonotype. The chain has TRBV5-1 and TRBJ1-1, with D hard to call. The CDR3 length is 14 residues. V was trimmed by 2 bases and J by 3 bases, leaving 11 bases between them. Germline CDR1 SGHRS, CDR2 YFSETQ. The CDR3 bases are TGCGCCAGCAGCTTTAGGACTACGGACACTGAAGCTTTCTTT. Its translation is CASSFRTTDTEAFF. The full variable domain, its missing parts supplied by reference TRBV5-1 and TRBJ1-1, is KAGVTQTPRYLIKTRGQQVTLSCSPISGHRSVSWYQQTPGQGLQFLFEYFSETQRNKGNFPGRFSGRQFSNSRSEMNVSTLELGDSALYLCASSFRTTDTEAFFGQGTRLTVV.

In its sample, this clonotype was seen a few times. The chain is built from TRBV6-1 and TRBJ1-5; D may be TRBD1 (6 bases). Trimming shortened V by 5 bases and J by 4 bases, and 12 bases separated the two germline ends. This CDR3 spans 14 amino acids. Germline V gene data show CDR1 as MNHNS and CDR2 as SASEGT. CDR3: CASSNDRRNQPQHF. The CDR3 DNA reads TGTGCCAGCAGTAACGACAGGAGGAATCAGCCCCAGCATTTT.

The V and J genes are TRBV7-9 and TRBJ1-6; no clear D. Trimming stripped 2 bases from V and 3 bases from J, with 8 bases between. This CDR3 is built from 15 residues. Germline-derived CDR1 and CDR2 are SEHNR and FQNEAQ (reference sequence). The CDR3 coding sequence is TGTGCCAGCAGCTTATCACAGCTCTATAATTCACCCCTCCACTTT. It translates to CASSLSQLYNSPLHF.

The sample holds many counts of this clonotype. The chain recombines TRBV5-1 with TRBJ2-1; 8 positions agree with TRBD1. CDR1 and CDR2 from the germline V gene are SGHRS and YFSETQ. The CDR3 runs 15 residues. V lost 4 bases and J lost 0; bases outside the gene matches: 3. The CDR3 sequence: CASSETGASYNEQFF. CDR3 nucleotides: TGCGCCAGCAGCGAGACAGGGGCCTCCTACAATGAGCAGTTCTTC.

This clonotype occurred a few times. The chain has TRBV5-8 and TRBJ2-7; the D gene is possibly TRBD1 (5 bases). Trimming removed 0 bases at V and 6 bases at J, with 16 bases between. From germline, CDR1 is SGHTS and CDR2 YDEGEE. This CDR3 is built from 15 residues. CDR3 residues: CASSLDAGSSFEQYF. CDR3 nucleotide sequence: TGTGCCAGCAGCTTGGATGCAGGGTCATCGTTCGAGCAGTACTTC.

This clonotype came up many times. The rearrangement joins TRBV11-2 to TRBJ2-5; the D gene is possibly TRBD1 (6 bases). The CDR3 totals 14 residues. CDR1 and CDR2 from the germline V gene are SGHAT and FQNNGV. V gave up 5 bases and J gave up 5 bases, with 15 bases separating them. The CDR3 bases are TGTGCCAGCAGCCCGCGACAAAGGGGGGAGACCCAGTACTTC. It is translated as CASSPRQRGETQYF. The complete variable domain, with remaining parts taken from reference TRBV11-2 and TRBJ2-5, reads EAGVAQSPRYKIIEKRQSVAFWCNPISGHATLYWYQQILGQGPKLLIQFQNNGVVDDSQLPKDRFSAERLKGVDSTLKIQPAKLEDSAVYLCASSPRQRGETQYFGPGTRLLVL.

This clonotype was found a few times. The chain uses TRBV20-1 and TRBJ2-1, with a possible D match to TRBD2 (6 bases). The germline gives CDR1 DFQATT, CDR2 SNEGSKA (reference sequence). The CDR3 runs 13 residues. Trimming removed 5 bases from V and 9 bases from J, with 17 bases in between. CDR3 loop: CSALAVVKGEQFF. The DNA for the CDR3 is TGCAGTGCTTTAGCGGTAGTCAAGGGTGAGCAGTTCTTC.

For the CDR3, the DNA is TGCAGTGCTCCCCAGGGTCCGATTCGTAACGAGCAGTACTTC. Translating it yields CSAPQGPIRNEQYF. This sequence joins TRBV20-1 and TRBJ2-7; D is possibly TRBD1 (5 bases). V was clipped by 5 bases and J by 5 bases, with 19 bases between them. CDR3 size: 14 residues. CDR1 is DFQATT and CDR2 is SNEGSKA in the germline V gene (reference sequence).

This clonotype appeared many times. V is TRBV2 and J is TRBJ1-4; D gene ambiguous. CDR3 size: 16 residues. V lost 4 bases and J lost 3, with 15 bases in between. CDR1 and CDR2 from the germline V gene are SNHLY and FYNNEI. CDR3 coding DNA: TGTGCCAGCAGTGCTTGGGGAGGCCGCTCTAATGAAAAACTGTTTTTT. It is translated as CASSAWGGRSNEKLFF.

The rearrangement links TRBV7-9 to TRBJ1-2; D might be TRBD1 (5 bases). Trimming stripped 8 bases from V and 4 bases from J, with 14 bases between. From germline, CDR1 is SEHNR and CDR2 FQNEAQ (reference sequence). The CDR3 is made up of 13 amino acids. The CDR3 DNA reads TGTGCCAGCTCGCCACCGGGGCTCTATGGCTACACCTTC. Translated: CASSPPGLYGYTF.

Details on this clonotype: Since a much larger clone is just one base distant, this may be a read error. V gene TRBV5-1 combines with J gene TRBJ2-2, with 11 nucleotides matching TRBD2. Germline loops: CDR1 SGHRS, CDR2 YFSETQ. CDR3 length equals 14 residues. The CDR3 protein is CASSLTSGRGELSF. The CDR3 coding sequence is TGCGCCAGCAGCTTGACTAGCGGGAGAGGGGAGCTGTCTTTT.

The V call is TRBV12-5, the J call TRBJ1-3; D remains unclear. CDR1 and CDR2 (germline): LGHNT, FRNRAP. The CDR3 has 12 residues. V lost 6 bases and J 3 bases, leaving 6 bases between the germline ends. CDR3 in amino acids: CASGLFGNTIYF. DNA of the CDR3: TGTGCTAGTGGCCTCTTTGGAAACACCATATATTTT.

This clonotype was counted ten times or more. The chain employs TRBV20-1 and TRBJ1-5; maybe TRBD1 (5 bases). In germline, CDR1 is DFQATT, CDR2 SNEGSKA (reference sequence). This CDR3 comprises 15 residues. Trimming removed 5 bases at V and 6 bases at J, with 20 bases between. Here the CDR3 DNA reads TGCAGTGCTCGAGGGACGTTTGGGGAGGGTCAGCCCCAGCATTTT. Its translation: CSARGTFGEGQPQHF.

This clonotype has a handful of counts. The chain couples TRBV20-1 to TRBJ2-5, with D tentatively TRBD1 (6 bases). CDR3 length: 13 residues. V lost 3 bases to trimming and J lost 4 bases, with 12 bases between them. CDR1 is DFQATT, CDR2 SNEGSKA, per germline (reference sequence). CDR3 coding DNA: TGCAGTGCTAGGGTTCTGGGGGCAGAGACCCAGTACTTC. As protein: CSARVLGAETQYF.

This clonotype was seen repeatedly, ten times or more. The rearrangement uses TRBV2 and TRBJ2-7, with D maybe TRBD2 (6 bases). The CDR3 has 14 amino acids. From germline, CDR1 is SNHLY and CDR2 FYNNEI. V was cut by 5 bases and J by 4 bases, with 15 bases left in between. In nucleotides, the CDR3 is TGTGCCAGCAGTCCACAGGTGGGGGGTTACGAGCAGTACTTC. Its translation is CASSPQVGGYEQYF.

This clonotype occurred a few times. CDR3 nucleotide sequence: TGCGCCAGCAGCCAAGAGCGGGGGAGCTGGGATACGCAGTATTTT. It translates to CASSQERGSWDTQYF. This chain joins TRBV4-1 and TRBJ2-3; 7 bases agree with TRBD2. CDR3 length equals 15 residues. Germline assignment: CDR1 MGHRA and CDR2 YSYEKL. V gave up 0 bases and J gave up 6 bases; unmatched junction bases: 6.

The chain joins TRBV6-2 or TRBV6-3 to TRBJ1-2; 7 bases agree with TRBD1. After removal of 0 bases from V and 8 bases from J, the junction contained 6 bases not matched to a gene. Germline CDR1 MNHEY, CDR2 SVGEGT. CDR3 length: 14 amino acids. CDR3 DNA sequence: TGTGCCAGCAGTTACTCTGGGACAGTAGGAGGCTACACCTTC. Its protein product is CASSYSGTVGGYTF.

This clonotype has only a few counts. V is TRBV28 and J is TRBJ2-4, with D hard to call. The CDR3 is made up of 11 amino acids. CDR1 is MDHEN, CDR2 SYDVKM, per germline. Trimming shortened V by 3 bases and J by 9 bases, and 6 bases separated the two germline ends. The chain's CDR3 is CASSFPPIQYF. The CDR3 DNA is TGTGCCAGCAGTTTCCCACCCATTCAGTACTTC.

The rearrangement uses TRBV24-1 and TRBJ2-1; 7 bases align to TRBD2. The CDR3 has 16 residues. Germline V gives CDR1 KGHDR, CDR2 SFDVKD. The junction had 14 bases not matched to a gene; V was cut back by 4 bases and J by 9 bases. CDR3 protein: CATSDSPFAGDFEQFF. The CDR3 bases are TGTGCCACCAGTGACTCACCGTTTGCGGGAGATTTTGAGCAGTTCTTC.

The CDR3 coding sequence is TGTGCCAGCAGTGAGACTAGCGGGAACGGTGAGCAGTTCTTC. Its protein product is CASSETSGNGEQFF. The chain carries TRBV6-1 and TRBJ2-1, with 11 bases identical to TRBD2. The CDR3 runs to 14 residues. Germline trimming cut 3 bases from V and 9 bases from J; bases unmatched to any gene: 4. The germline V gene has CDR1 MNHNS and CDR2 SASEGT.

This clonotype was detected many times. For the CDR3, the DNA is TGTGTAACGGCAACTAACTATGGCTACACCTTC. Protein product: CVTATNYGYTF. V and J are TRBV28 and TRBJ1-2; no clear D. The CDR3 sequence is 11 residues long. CDR1 MDHEN and CDR2 SYDVKM come from the germline V gene.

In its sample, this clonotype was seen many times. The chain carries TRBV20-1 and TRBJ2-4; 7 nucleotides align to TRBD1. The CDR3 consists of 12 residues. V lost 6 bases and J lost 9; bases outside the gene matches: 8. Germline V CDR1 and CDR2: DFQATT, SNEGSKA (reference sequence). The CDR3: CSARDSLGIQYF. The DNA for the CDR3 is TGCAGTGCCCGGGACAGTTTGGGCATTCAGTACTTC.

This clonotype has a count of ten or more. The V and J genes are TRBV7-3 and TRBJ2-5; tentatively, D is TRBD1 or TRBD2 (5 bases each). Germline CDR1 is SGHTA and CDR2 is FQGTGA. With 5 bases removed from V and 6 bases from J, the gap between germline ends came to 13 bases. The CDR3 consists of 13 residues. This CDR3 reads CASSHDGTKTQYF. CDR3 DNA sequence: TGTGCCAGCAGCCACGACGGGACGAAGACCCAGTACTTC.

This clonotype has ten or more counts. The chain combines TRBV28 with TRBJ2-7; tentative D call: TRBD1 (6 bases). CDR1 is MDHEN and CDR2 is SYDVKM in the germline V gene. The CDR3 is made up of 13 amino acids. Trimming pared 6 bases from V and 2 bases from J, leaving 11 bases between. The CDR3 coding sequence is TGTGCCAGCAGGAAACAGGGAACCTACGAGCAGTACTTC. Protein: CASRKQGTYEQYF.

This clonotype showed up many times. The chain is built from TRBV20-1 and TRBJ2-7, with D perhaps TRBD2 (5 bases). This CDR3 spans 13 amino acids. V lost 1 base and J lost 2, with 9 bases in between. Looked up from germline, CDR1 is DFQATT and CDR2 is SNEGSKA (reference sequence). CDR3 amino acids: CSARGGQPYEQYF. The DNA for the CDR3 is TGCAGTGCTAGAGGAGGGCAGCCCTACGAGCAGTACTTC.

The chain links TRBV7-9 to TRBJ1-2, with 7 bases fitting TRBD1. The CDR3 runs 13 residues. J lost 10 bases, V lost 5 bases, and 10 bases had no gene match. Per the germline V gene, CDR1 is SEHNR and CDR2 is FQNEAQ (reference sequence). CDR3 amino acids: CASSQIDRDDYTF. CDR3 nucleotides: TGTGCCAGCAGCCAAATTGACAGGGACGACTACACCTTC. The full variable domain, with the rest looked up from reference TRBV7-9 and TRBJ1-2, is DTGVSQNPRHKITKRGQNVTFRCDPISEHNRLYWYRQTLGQGPEFLTYFQNEAQLEKSRLLSDRFSAERPKGSFSTLEIQRTEQGDSAMYLCASSQIDRDDYTFGSGTRLTVV.

This clonotype was seen repeatedly, ten times or more. V usage is TRBV2 and J usage is TRBJ1-2; D is unclear. This CDR3 has 14 residues. Germline assignment: CDR1 SNHLY and CDR2 FYNNEI. V lost 2 bases, J lost 4 bases, and 11 bases lay in between. CDR3: CASSEQRASYGYTF. In DNA form, the CDR3 reads TGTGCCAGCAGTGAACAGCGAGCATCCTATGGCTACACCTTC.

This chain joins TRBV5-6 and TRBJ2-3; tentatively, D is TRBD2 (6 bases). The V gene's germline CDR1 is SGHDT and CDR2 YYEEEE. V lost 0 bases to trimming and J lost 10 bases, with 15 bases between them. The CDR3 runs to 14 residues. Here the CDR3 DNA reads TGTGCCAGCAGCTTGGGACTAGGGCTTAAGGCGCAGTATTTT. Protein product: CASSLGLGLKAQYF.

The table lists this clonotype with many counts. V gene TRBV18 combines with J gene TRBJ2-2; D is unclear. Between the trimmed V and J ends, which lost 2 bases and 4 bases, there was a span of 5 bases. The CDR3 consists of 13 residues. In germline, CDR1 is KGHSH, CDR2 LQKENI. The CDR3 is CASSPTPTGELFF. The CDR3 DNA reads as TGTGCCAGCTCACCAACCCCCACCGGGGAGCTGTTTTTT. The full variable domain, completed using reference TRBV18 and TRBJ2-2, is NAGVMQNPRHLVRRRGQEARLRCSPMKGHSHVYWYRQLPEEGLKFMVYLQKENIIDESGMPKERFSAEFPKEGPSILRIQQVVRGDSAAYFCASSPTPTGELFFGEGSRLTVL.